Shown below are 27 T cell receptor beta chains from a single sample sequenced in a study of blood T cell repertoires in COVID-19. Produced via immunoSEQ multiplex PCR; TCRdb's table is partial and in-frame only. The sample has about 310,000 clones, approximately 88% seen once. The sequencing sample was made of PBMCs or T cells enriched from blood (not recorded which). Receptors were obtained from a man aged 60-69 years who had recovered from COVID-19.

The chain couples TRBV5-6 to TRBJ2-7; D possibly corresponds to TRBD1 (6 bases). The CDR3 has 13 amino acids. V was clipped by 4 bases and J by 1 base, with 9 bases between them. Germline CDR1 SGHDT, CDR2 YYEEEE. Here the CDR3 DNA reads TGTGCCAGCAGCCGTAGGGGGTCCTACGAGCAGTACTTC. This codes for CASSRRGSYEQYF.

This clone was seen only a few times. This CDR3 is CASVGGAGLYNSPLHF. The CDR3, as DNA: TGTGCCAGCGTCGGGGGAGCAGGCCTTTATAATTCACCCCTCCACTTT. The chain links TRBV27 to TRBJ1-6; D is perhaps TRBD1 (5 bases). Germline lookup yields CDR1 MNHEY and CDR2 SMNVEV (reference sequence). The V and J ends lost 8 bases and 4 bases respectively, with 18 bases between them. The length of the CDR3 is 16 residues.

This CDR3 reads CASSLWTSGQETQYF. As DNA, the CDR3 is TGCGCCAGCAGCCTATGGACTAGCGGACAAGAGACCCAGTACTTC. The chain has TRBV5-1 and TRBJ2-5; 10 bases are shared with TRBD2. Trimming at V came to 4 bases and at J to 2 bases, leaving 5 bases not matched to a gene. The CDR3 has 15 amino acids. Germline V gene data show CDR1 as SGHRS and CDR2 as YFSETQ. The variable domain in full, with the rest retrieved from reference TRBV5-1 and TRBJ2-5, is KAGVTQTPRYLIKTRGQQVTLSCSPISGHRSVSWYQQTPGQGLQFLFEYFSETQRNKGNFPGRFSGRQFSNSRSEMNVSTLELGDSALYLCASSLWTSGQETQYFGPGTRLLVL.

This clone was recorded only once. The rearrangement links TRBV29-1 to TRBJ1-1; TRBD1 might be the D (5 bases). The germline V gene has CDR1 SQVTM and CDR2 ANQGSEA. The V and J ends lost 4 bases and 2 bases respectively, with 11 bases between them. The CDR3 covers 13 residues. The CDR3 coding sequence is TGCAGCGTTGCCCGACAGTTAAACACTGAAGCTTTCTTT. This translates into CSVARQLNTEAFF. The whole variable domain, filled in from reference TRBV29-1 and TRBJ1-1, reads SAVISQKPSRDICQRGTSLTIQCQVDSQVTMMFWYRQQPGQSLTLIATANQGSEATYESGFVIDKFPISRPNLTFSTLTVSNMSPEDSSIYLCSVARQLNTEAFFGQGTRLTVV.

The chain recombines TRBV18 with TRBJ2-7, with TRBD1 matching 8 bases. There are 14 residues in the CDR3. The junction had 8 bases not matched to a gene; V was cut back by 3 bases and J by 7 bases. CDR1 is KGHSH, CDR2 LQKENI, per germline. This CDR3 is CASSPGTGTEEQYF. For the CDR3, the DNA is TGTGCCAGCTCACCCGGGACAGGTACGGAGGAGCAGTACTTC.

In this sample, this clone turned up once. V gene TRBV7-2 combines with J gene TRBJ1-5; D is undetermined. This CDR3 has 14 amino acids. The germline V gene has CDR1 SGHTA and CDR2 FQGNSA. Trimming removed 6 bases from V and 2 bases from J, with 11 bases in between. The CDR3 bases are TGTGCCAGCAGGGAACAGTTTGGCAATCAGCCCCAGCATTTT. Translating it yields CASREQFGNQPQHF.

The V call is TRBV4-2, the J call TRBJ1-4; a possible D gene is TRBD1 (6 bases). In germline, CDR1 is LGHNA, CDR2 YNFKEQ. This CDR3 has 15 residues. Trimming cost V 2 bases and J 6 bases, with 13 bases left between them. CDR3 sequence (DNA): TGTGCCAGCAGCCAACTAGGACAGTTCGATGAAAAACTGTTTTTT. Encoded protein: CASSQLGQFDEKLFF.

This clone was counted a single time. V usage is TRBV18 and J usage is TRBJ1-4, with 7 bases identical to TRBD1. Germline trimming cut 3 bases from V and 4 bases from J; bases unmatched to any gene: 5. The germline gives CDR1 KGHSH, CDR2 LQKENI. CDR3 length: 15 amino acids. CDR3 residues: CASSPRTGLNEKLFF. The CDR3 DNA sequence: TGTGCCAGCTCACCTCGGACAGGTCTTAATGAAAAACTGTTTTTT.

The V and J genes are TRBV5-1 and TRBJ2-3; 10 bases align to TRBD2. The length of the CDR3 is 14 residues. The germline V gene encodes CDR1 SGHRS and CDR2 YFSETQ. The trim removed 5 bases at V and 5 bases at J, leaving 5 bases unmatched. CDR3 region: CASREAGGLDTQYF. Here the CDR3 DNA reads TGCGCCAGCAGAGAAGCGGGAGGGTTAGATACGCAGTATTTT.

This chain uses TRBV7-9 with TRBJ1-5; TRBD1 might be the D (6 bases). The CDR3 covers 16 residues. The germline V gene encodes CDR1 SEHNR and CDR2 FQNEAQ (reference sequence). The V end was cut by 0 bases, the J end by 7 bases, with 16 bases between. The CDR3 sequence is CASSLAIQGTRQPQHF. CDR3 nucleotide sequence: TGTGCCAGCAGCTTAGCAATACAGGGCACGAGACAGCCCCAGCATTTT. The full variable domain, completed using reference TRBV7-9 and TRBJ1-5, is DTGVSQNPRHKITKRGQNVTFRCDPISEHNRLYWYRQTLGQGPEFLTYFQNEAQLEKSRLLSDRFSAERPKGSFSTLEIQRTEQGDSAMYLCASSLAIQGTRQPQHFGDGTRLSIL.

The CDR3 DNA reads as TGTGCCAGTAGTATGTCCGATCGAGAAAAGCAGTTCTTC. This gives the protein CASSMSDREKQFF. The chain recombines TRBV19 with TRBJ2-1; D gene unclear. The germline gives CDR1 LNHDA, CDR2 SQIVND (reference sequence). The germline V and J ends were trimmed by 3 bases and 11 bases, with 14 bases remaining between them. The CDR3 runs to 13 residues.

CDR3 nucleotide sequence: TGTGCCAGCAGCCAAGGTCGCTATAGCAATCAGCCCCAGCATTTT. This gives the protein CASSQGRYSNQPQHF. V gene TRBV3-1 (or the pseudogene TRBV3-2) combines with J gene TRBJ1-5; D remains ambiguous. V lost 1 base, J lost 0 bases, and 7 bases lay in between. The CDR3 totals 15 residues. Germline CDR1 LGHDT, CDR2 YNNKEL (reference sequence).

The chain joins TRBV19 to TRBJ1-2; D is unclear. Trimming took off 1 base at V and 0 bases at J, with 9 bases between the two ends. The CDR3 is 15 residues long. Germline V CDR1 and CDR2: LNHDA, SQIVND (reference sequence). Written as DNA, the CDR3 is TGTGCCAGTAGTATAGGTGGAGGAACTAACTATGGCTACACCTTC. Encoded protein: CASSIGGGTNYGYTF.

The CDR3 is CSVDKGIMNTEAFF. CDR3 coding DNA: TGCAGCGTTGACAAGGGGATCATGAACACTGAAGCTTTCTTT. The chain is built from TRBV29-1 and TRBJ1-1; D perhaps matches TRBD1 (5 bases). The CDR3 has 14 residues. Trimming removed 3 bases at V and 0 bases at J, with 11 bases between. Germline V gene sequence: CDR1 SQVTM, CDR2 ANQGSEA.

This rearrangement joins TRBV2 to TRBJ2-2; D not certain. The germline V gene has CDR1 SNHLY and CDR2 FYNNEI. This CDR3 contains 16 residues. V was shortened by 3 bases and J by 2 bases, with 13 bases between the two germline ends. The CDR3 DNA reads as TGTGCCAGCAGTGAGGTCGCTGTAGAAAACACCGGGGAGCTGTTTTTT. It specifies CASSEVAVENTGELFF.

This chain uses TRBV28 with TRBJ2-7, with a weak D call TRBD1 (6 bases). V was clipped by 1 base and J by 3 bases, with 7 bases between them. This CDR3 is built from 13 residues. Germline V lookup: CDR1 MDHEN, CDR2 SYDVKM. The DNA for the CDR3 is TGTGCCAGCAGTTTATACAGGGACTACGAGCAGTACTTC. It codes for CASSLYRDYEQYF.

The chain joins TRBV6-5 to TRBJ1-1, with D possibly being TRBD1 (5 bases). The CDR3 sequence is 13 residues long. Per the germline V gene, CDR1 is MNHEY and CDR2 is SVGAGI. The germline V and J ends were trimmed by 8 bases and 2 bases, with 12 bases remaining between them. CDR3 sequence reads: CASSGHSNTEAFF. As DNA, the CDR3 is TGTGCCAGCTCCGGACACTCTAACACTGAAGCTTTCTTT.

The chain employs TRBV7-3 and TRBJ2-1, with 13 bases aligning to TRBD2. V lost 5 bases and J lost 8; bases outside the gene matches: 6. This CDR3 is 15 amino acids long. Germline-derived CDR1 and CDR2 are SGHTA and FQGTGA. CDR3 residues: CASSPRLAGGDEQFF. The CDR3 nucleotides read TGTGCCAGCAGCCCCAGACTAGCGGGAGGCGATGAGCAGTTCTTC.

In this sample, this clone turned up once. The CDR3 sequence: CASRLGAPGELFF. CDR3 DNA: TGTGCCAGCAGGCTCGGAGCGCCCGGGGAGCTGTTTTTT. This sequence joins TRBV5-6 and TRBJ2-2; D unclear. With 5 bases removed from V and 6 bases from J, the gap between germline ends came to 11 bases. Germline V CDR1 and CDR2: SGHDT, YYEEEE. This CDR3 spans 13 amino acids.

This chain joins TRBV7-3 and TRBJ2-3, with D possibly being TRBD2 (5 bases). V was pared by 4 bases and J by 6 bases, with 8 bases between. This CDR3 has 12 residues. The germline CDR1 and CDR2 sequences are SGHTA and FQGTGA. CDR3 sequence: CASSYTGDTQYF. CDR3 sequence (DNA): TGTGCCAGCAGCTATACGGGGGATACGCAGTATTTT.

V and J are TRBV7-2 and TRBJ2-2, with D maybe TRBD1 (5 bases). V dropped 2 bases and J dropped 0 bases, with 10 bases sitting between them. The CDR3 is 16 residues long. Germline lookup yields CDR1 SGHTA and CDR2 FQGNSA. CDR3 DNA: TGTGCCAGCAGCTTAAGAGCAGGGCCGAACACCGGGGAGCTGTTTTTT. Translating gives CASSLRAGPNTGELFF. Using reference TRBV7-2 and TRBJ2-2 for the parts outside the CDR3, the full variable domain is GAGVSQSPSNKVTEKGKDVELRCDPISGHTALYWYRQSLGQGLEFLIYFQGNSAPDKSGLPSDRFSAERTGGSVSTLTIQRTQQEDSAVYLCASSLRAGPNTGELFFGEGSRLTVL.

The chain uses TRBV14 and TRBJ2-7; D perhaps matches TRBD2 (7 bases). The CDR3 extends over 17 amino acids. Germline V gene lookup returns CDR1 SGHDN and CDR2 FVKESK. V was clipped by 3 bases and J by 2 bases, with 20 bases between them. The CDR3 protein is CASSQREGGGNPYEQYF. DNA of the CDR3: TGTGCCAGCAGCCAGAGGGAAGGGGGGGGAAATCCCTACGAGCAGTACTTC.

This chain joins TRBV10-3 and TRBJ2-7, with TRBD2 matching over 10 bases. Per the germline V gene, CDR1 is ENHRY and CDR2 is SYGVKD. V lost 3 bases to trimming and J lost 1 base; unmatched junction nucleotides: 3. This CDR3 is 15 amino acids long. The chain's CDR3 is CAISEKREGSYEQYF. The CDR3 nucleotides read TGTGCCATCAGTGAAAAGCGGGAGGGATCCTACGAGCAGTACTTC.

The chain joins TRBV19 to TRBJ1-5; 12 bases are shared with TRBD1. From germline, CDR1 is LNHDA and CDR2 SQIVND (reference sequence). The V and J ends lost 10 bases and 6 bases, in that order; junction bases with no gene match: 13. The CDR3 is 16 amino acids. CDR3 sequence: CATEPGQGARAQPQHF. CDR3 nucleotide sequence: TGTGCCACTGAACCGGGACAGGGGGCAAGGGCTCAGCCCCAGCATTTT. Filled out from reference TRBV19 and TRBJ1-5, the complete variable domain reads DGGITQSPKYLFRKEGQNVTLSCEQNLNHDAMYWYRQDPGQGLRLIYYSQIVNDFQKGDIAEGYSVSREKKESFPLTVTSAQKNPTAFYLCATEPGQGARAQPQHFGDGTRLSIL.

This clone came up once. V gene TRBV5-1 combines with J gene TRBJ1-2, with 7 bases aligning to TRBD1. Germline V gene lookup returns CDR1 SGHRS and CDR2 YFSETQ. The length of the CDR3 is 17 residues. The junction had 15 bases not matched to a gene; V was cut back by 3 bases and J by 4 bases. The CDR3 protein is CASSSRTGPSYGYGYTF. DNA of the CDR3: TGCGCCAGCAGCTCGCGGACAGGTCCGAGTTACGGCTATGGCTACACCTTC.

The chain combines TRBV10-3 with TRBJ2-3, with 10 bases identical to TRBD2. J lost 7 bases, V lost 7 bases, and 14 bases had no gene match. The CDR3 covers 16 residues. In germline, CDR1 is ENHRY, CDR2 SYGVKD. In DNA form, the CDR3 reads TGTGCCATCACCCAAAGTACTAGCGGGAAAGAGTATACGCAGTATTTT. Its translation: CAITQSTSGKEYTQYF.

The chain has TRBV29-1 and TRBJ1-4, with 8 bases that match TRBD1. V was pared by 4 bases and J by 8 bases, with 9 bases of the junction left unmatched. Germline CDR1 is SQVTM and CDR2 is ANQGSEA. The CDR3 extends over 14 amino acids. The CDR3 sequence is CSVGRRDRNEKLFF. The CDR3 DNA is TGCAGCGTTGGCCGCCGGGACAGGAACGAAAAACTGTTTTTT. Full variable domain (remainder filled in from reference TRBV29-1 and TRBJ1-4): SAVISQKPSRDICQRGTSLTIQCQVDSQVTMMFWYRQQPGQSLTLIATANQGSEATYESGFVIDKFPISRPNLTFSTLTVSNMSPEDSSIYLCSVGRRDRNEKLFFGSGTQLSVL.